Included here is one TCR beta chain sequence, with context. Its antigen is still unknown. The PCR used 60 Vbeta and 13 Jbeta primers. Assay: immunoSEQ multiplex PCR; the TCRdb copy retains only in-frame clones and omits some. The repertoire has some 100,000 clones, about four fifths of them found once; the top ten carry around 4%. The entry originates in a study of cytomegalovirus exposure and HLA in healthy donors. Notes on the study in general: It was shown in a later analysis that HLA-associated TCR beta chains were more clonally expanded than other, equally common chains. CMV antigen specificity of three CMV-associated chains was confirmed in vitro. Earlier findings revealed that most TCR beta V segments proved productive either about 87% or about 30% of the time. Fewer N-insertions (relative to the 666-donor mean) were reportedly seen in an Asian-associated ancestry cluster in a later analysis.

The germline V gene encodes CDR1 SGHTA and CDR2 FQGNSA. CDR3 size: 15 residues. V lost 2 bases and J lost 4; bases outside the gene matches: 8. Sequenced: PBMCs. The chain uses TRBV7-2 and TRBJ2-7; 7 nucleotides match TRBD2. This TCR derives from a female donor in good health and CMV-seropositive. The CDR3 DNA reads as TGTGCCAGCAGCTTACTGGGGGGAGGGTCATACGAGCAGTACTTC. This translates into CASSLLGGGSYEQYF.